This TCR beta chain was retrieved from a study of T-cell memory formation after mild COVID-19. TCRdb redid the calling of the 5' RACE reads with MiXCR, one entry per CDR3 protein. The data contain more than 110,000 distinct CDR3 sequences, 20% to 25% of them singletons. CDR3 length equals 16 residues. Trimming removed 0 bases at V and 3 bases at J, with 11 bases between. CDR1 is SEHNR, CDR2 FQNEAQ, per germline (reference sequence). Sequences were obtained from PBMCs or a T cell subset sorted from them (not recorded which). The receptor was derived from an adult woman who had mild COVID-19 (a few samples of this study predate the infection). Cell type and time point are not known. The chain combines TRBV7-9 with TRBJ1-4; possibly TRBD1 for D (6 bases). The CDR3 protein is CASSLAQGSANEKLFF. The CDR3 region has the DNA TGTGCCAGCAGCTTAGCGCAGGGGAGCGCTAATGAAAAACTGTTTTTT.